These 13 T cell receptor beta chains originate from one sample sequenced in a study of technical replicates of blood from four donors. The table came from immunoSEQ multiplex PCR; TCRdb's copy has only in-frame clones and leaves some out. The sample gives 60,000 to 65,000 clones, over 75% of which show up once; about 5.2% is in the top ten. Sequencing was done on a sample of PBMCs. These receptors all stem from a human donor in good health. Some clones in this sample may be carry-over from other donors' samples.

The rearrangement links TRBV19 to TRBJ2-1; possible D gene TRBD2, 5 bases. Germline CDR1 and CDR2: LNHDA and SQIVND (reference sequence). The CDR3 length is 15 residues. Trimming left V 1 base short and J 0 bases short, with 7 bases between. CDR3 amino acids: CASSIAAGSYNEQFF. The CDR3 region has the DNA TGTGCCAGTAGTATAGCTGCGGGCTCCTACAATGAGCAGTTCTTC.

This clone was observed a handful of times. The V call is TRBV5-1, the J call TRBJ2-1; the match to TRBD2 covers 9 bases. Trimming at V came to 5 bases and at J to 0 bases, leaving 6 bases not matched to a gene. From germline, CDR1 is SGHRS and CDR2 YFSETQ. This CDR3 region has 16 residues. For the CDR3, the DNA is TGCGCCAGCAGAGAAGGCGGGGGGGCCTCCTACAATGAGCAGTTCTTC. Its protein is CASREGGGASYNEQFF.

About this clone: This sample includes further DNA sequences coding for the same CDR3. The chain employs TRBV7-9 and TRBJ2-7, with 11 bases identical to TRBD1. Looked up from germline, CDR1 is SEHNR and CDR2 is FQNEAQ (reference sequence). V trimming: 3 bases; J trimming: 2 bases; junction bases outside the gene matches: 0. The CDR3 consists of 14 residues. Here the CDR3 reads CASSLGQGAYEQYF. CDR3 in DNA: TGTGCCAGCAGCTTGGGACAGGGGGCCTACGAGCAGTACTTC.

The rearrangement uses TRBV7-9 and TRBJ1-5; no clear D. The V gene's germline CDR1 is SEHNR and CDR2 FQNEAQ (reference sequence). This CDR3 is built from 12 residues. V lost 2 bases and J 6 bases, leaving 5 bases between the germline ends. The CDR3 bases are TGTGCCAGCAGCTTATATTCTCAGCCCCAGCATTTT. It yields the protein CASSLYSQPQHF. Based on the CDR3 plus reference TRBV7-9 and TRBJ1-5, the full variable domain is DTGVSQNPRHKITKRGQNVTFRCDPISEHNRLYWYRQTLGQGPEFLTYFQNEAQLEKSRLLSDRFSAERPKGSFSTLEIQRTEQGDSAMYLCASSLYSQPQHFGDGTRLSIL.

The chain recombines TRBV6-1 with TRBJ2-1; possibly TRBD2 for D (6 bases). CDR1 is MNHNS, CDR2 SASEGT, per germline. Trimming stripped 3 bases from V and 4 bases from J, with 13 bases between. CDR3 size: 15 residues. The chain's CDR3 is CASSDFSGLYNEQFF. CDR3 bases: TGTGCCAGCAGTGATTTTAGCGGCTTATACAATGAGCAGTTCTTC.

This chain joins TRBV7-2 and TRBJ2-7, with 7 bases lining up with TRBD1. CDR1 and CDR2 from the germline V gene are SGHTA and FQGNSA. With V trimmed by 3 bases and J by 2 bases, 4 bases remained unmatched. The CDR3 covers 14 residues. DNA for the CDR3: TGTGCCAGCAGCTTGGTTACAGGGGCCTACGAGCAGTACTTC. Its protein is CASSLVTGAYEQYF.

The chain is built from TRBV2 and TRBJ1-6, with 8 nucleotides matching TRBD1. CDR3 length equals 14 residues. CDR1 is SNHLY and CDR2 is FYNNEI in the germline V gene. Trimming at V came to 4 bases and at J to 5 bases, leaving 1 base not matched to a gene. CDR3 in DNA: TGTGCCAGCAGTGGACAGGGGAATAATTCACCCCTCCACTTT. Protein: CASSGQGNNSPLHF.

The rearrangement joins TRBV10-2 to TRBJ2-1, with no clear D. Germline lookup yields CDR1 WSHSY and CDR2 SAAADI. The CDR3 runs to 13 residues. V was trimmed by 7 bases and J by 0 bases, leaving 7 bases between them. CDR3 region: CASMMSSYNEQFF. CDR3 nucleotides: TGCGCCAGCATGATGAGCTCCTACAATGAGCAGTTCTTC.

The chain combines TRBV25-1 with TRBJ1-3; 8 nucleotides line up with TRBD1. The germline CDR1 and CDR2 sequences are MGHDK and SYGVNS. This CDR3 region has 15 residues. The V gene end was trimmed by 4 bases and the J gene end by 4 bases; junction bases not matched to a gene: 6. The chain's CDR3 is CASSAAGGGGNTIYF. CDR3 DNA sequence: TGTGCCAGCAGTGCGGCAGGGGGCGGCGGAAACACCATATATTTT.

This clone came up many times. CDR3 loop: CASSPRDRLNTEAFF. The CDR3 region has the DNA TGTGCCAGCAGCCCCCGGGACAGGTTGAACACTGAAGCTTTCTTT. The V and J genes are TRBV7-9 and TRBJ1-1, with 8 positions matching TRBD1. This CDR3 is built from 15 residues. The trim removed 5 bases at V and 0 bases at J, leaving 5 bases unmatched. Looked up from germline, CDR1 is SEHNR and CDR2 is FQNEAQ (reference sequence).

The chain employs TRBV18 and TRBJ2-2; a possible D gene is TRBD1 (5 bases). CDR3 length: 16 residues. Germline assignment: CDR1 KGHSH and CDR2 LQKENI. V was pared by 3 bases and J by 1 base, with 12 bases between. The CDR3 here is CASSPVRAGNTGELFF. CDR3 sequence (DNA): TGTGCCAGCTCACCGGTCAGGGCCGGGAACACCGGGGAGCTGTTTTTT. The full variable domain, rest sourced from reference TRBV18 and TRBJ2-2, is NAGVMQNPRHLVRRRGQEARLRCSPMKGHSHVYWYRQLPEEGLKFMVYLQKENIIDESGMPKERFSAEFPKEGPSILRIQQVVRGDSAAYFCASSPVRAGNTGELFFGEGSRLTVL.

This chain connects TRBV6-6 to TRBJ1-1; the match to TRBD1 covers 7 bases. The ends lost 6 bases at V and 2 bases at J; junction bases unmatched: 6. The CDR3 covers 14 residues. Germline V gives CDR1 MNHNY, CDR2 SVGAGI (reference sequence). CDR3: CASSWDRPNTEAFF. CDR3 DNA sequence: TGTGCCAGCAGCTGGGACAGACCAAACACTGAAGCTTTCTTT.

This clone has more than one count but fewer than ten. CDR3 amino acids: CASSWNSGGTSTDTQYF. CDR3 bases: TGTGCCAGCAGCTGGAACTCCGGGGGTACTAGCACAGATACGCAGTATTTT. The chain employs TRBV7-6 and TRBJ2-3; TRBD2 is a possible D gene (6 bases). The germline V and J ends were trimmed by 4 bases and 0 bases, with 17 bases remaining between them. Germline CDR1 reads SGHVS; CDR2 reads FNYEAQ. The CDR3 length is 17 residues. The variable domain in full, with the rest retrieved from reference TRBV7-6 and TRBJ2-3, is GAGVSQSPRYKVTKRGQDVALRCDPISGHVSLYWYRQALGQGPEFLTYFNYEAQQDKSGLPNDRFSAERPEGSISTLTIQRTEQRDSAMYRCASSWNSGGTSTDTQYFGPGTRLTVL.